This entry lists 32 T cell receptor beta chains sequenced from one sample in a study of shared clonotypes between healthy human individuals. Cells designated naive CD8 were CD45RO-negative and were positively selected for CCR7, with terminally differentiated effector memory CD45RA+ cells excluded. The protocol was immunoSEQ multiplex PCR, while the TCRdb copy is restricted to in-frame clones and leaves out a portion. In the table there are 650,000 to 800,000 clones, 90% to 95% of which are singletons. What was sequenced was naive CD8+ T cells sorted from blood. The receptor set was obtained from a young man in good health.

The V and J genes are TRBV6-5 and TRBJ2-7, with D unresolved. Trimming left V 8 bases short and J 1 base short, with 9 bases between. The CDR3 totals 12 residues. Germline V gene data show CDR1 as MNHEY and CDR2 as SVGAGI. The CDR3 DNA is TGTGCCAGCGAAGGCCAATCCTACGAGCAGTACTTC. Encoded protein: CASEGQSYEQYF.

The V call is TRBV5-6, the J call TRBJ1-3, with 7 bases fitting TRBD1. This CDR3 comprises 15 residues. Germline CDR1 and CDR2: SGHDT and YYEEEE. V shed 0 bases and J 8 bases; nucleotides not matched to a gene: 8. The CDR3 region has the DNA TGTGCCAGCAGCTTGGGCGGGGACAGTTTGGACACCATATATTTT. Translation: CASSLGGDSLDTIYF.

V usage is TRBV7-6 and J usage is TRBJ2-7; perhaps TRBD1 as D (6 bases). V lost 1 base and J 12 bases, leaving 13 bases between the germline ends. CDR3 size: 12 residues. Germline assignment: CDR1 SGHVS and CDR2 FNYEAQ. The CDR3 DNA is TGTGCCAGCAGCTTAGTAGGGGGACAACTGTACTTC. This sequence encodes CASSLVGGQLYF.

V gene TRBV27 combines with J gene TRBJ1-4; D is unclear. The CDR3 consists of 14 residues. The V gene lost 6 bases and the J gene lost 8 bases, with 16 bases spanning the gap. Germline V gives CDR1 MNHEY, CDR2 SMNVEV (reference sequence). The CDR3 region has the DNA TGTGCCAGCAGGCGAGACTCAATAACCGAAAAACTGTTTTTT. It is translated as CASRRDSITEKLFF.

On this clone itself: Other DNA sequences from this sample encode an identical CDR3 as well. The chain joins TRBV19 to TRBJ2-1, with a weak D call TRBD2 (6 bases). V lost 2 bases and J lost 4, with 12 bases in between. CDR1 is LNHDA, CDR2 SQIVND, per germline (reference sequence). The CDR3 runs to 15 residues. This chain's CDR3 is CASSISGSSYNEQFF. In DNA, the CDR3 is TGTGCCAGTAGTATATCCGGGAGCTCTTACAATGAGCAGTTCTTC.

The V call is TRBV6-5, the J call TRBJ1-2; 7 bases map to TRBD1. The CDR3 has 12 amino acids. V lost 6 bases, J lost 2 bases, and 0 bases stayed unmatched. In germline, CDR1 is MNHEY, CDR2 SVGAGI. CDR3 sequence: CASRQGNYGYTF. Written as DNA, the CDR3 is TGTGCCAGCAGACAGGGGAACTATGGCTACACCTTC.

The J gene is TRBJ2-7, the V gene TRBV7-2; possibly TRBD1 or TRBD2 for D (5 bases each). Trimming took off 4 bases at V and 4 bases at J, with 20 bases between the two ends. CDR3 length equals 16 residues. Germline V gene lookup returns CDR1 SGHTA and CDR2 FQGNSA. The CDR3, as DNA: TGTGCCAGCAGCTATAGGCCCGGGACGGGGAATTACGAGCAGTACTTC. It translates to CASSYRPGTGNYEQYF. Supplemented by reference TRBV7-2 and TRBJ2-7, the full variable domain reads GAGVSQSPSNKVTEKGKDVELRCDPISGHTALYWYRQSLGQGLEFLIYFQGNSAPDKSGLPSDRFSAERTGGSVSTLTIQRTQQEDSAVYLCASSYRPGTGNYEQYFGPGTRLTVT.

The chain couples TRBV2 to TRBJ2-7; 9 nucleotides line up with TRBD1. Germline V CDR1 and CDR2: SNHLY, FYNNEI. After removal of 7 bases from V and 6 bases from J, the junction contained 4 bases not matched to a gene. The CDR3 sequence is 12 residues long. The CDR3 loop is CASTGQGREQYF. CDR3 DNA: TGTGCCAGCACGGGACAGGGACGCGAGCAGTACTTC.

The rearrangement uses TRBV7-3 and TRBJ2-1; 7 nucleotides align to TRBD1. This CDR3 is built from 15 residues. Germline V CDR1 and CDR2: SGHTA, FQGTGA. J gave up 8 bases and V 4 bases, and 11 bases lay outside the gene matches. CDR3: CASSSTGELYDEQFF. The CDR3 nucleotides are TGTGCCAGCAGCTCAACAGGGGAATTGTACGATGAGCAGTTCTTC. The entire variable domain, with the rest obtained from reference TRBV7-3 and TRBJ2-1, is as follows: GAGVSQTPSNKVTEKGKYVELRCDPISGHTALYWYRQSLGQGPEFLIYFQGTGAADDSGLPNDRFFAVRPEGSVSTLKIQRTERGDSAVYLCASSSTGELYDEQFFGPGTRLTVL.

The genes are TRBV19 and TRBJ1-2; no firm D call. The V gene's germline CDR1 is LNHDA and CDR2 SQIVND (reference sequence). Between the trimmed V and J ends, which lost 8 bases and 4 bases, there was a span of 11 bases. The CDR3 is 12 amino acids. The CDR3 protein is CASHQVGYGYTF. The CDR3 DNA reads as TGTGCCAGTCATCAGGTTGGCTATGGCTACACCTTC.

This sequence joins TRBV7-2 and TRBJ1-5, with D uncertain. Germline assignment: CDR1 SGHTA and CDR2 FQGNSA. V was clipped by 5 bases and J by 8 bases, with 19 bases between them. This CDR3 has 15 residues. DNA of the CDR3: TGTGCCAGCAGCCCGTTTGGCGGGAGGGAAGAGCCCCAGCATTTT. It codes for CASSPFGGREEPQHF. Looking up the rest from reference TRBV7-2 and TRBJ1-5 gives the full variable domain: GAGVSQSPSNKVTEKGKDVELRCDPISGHTALYWYRQSLGQGLEFLIYFQGNSAPDKSGLPSDRFSAERTGGSVSTLTIQRTQQEDSAVYLCASSPFGGREEPQHFGDGTRLSIL.

The chain joins TRBV25-1 to TRBJ1-2; D gene unclear. The length of the CDR3 is 12 residues. Germline values: CDR1 MGHDK, CDR2 SYGVNS. V dropped 5 bases and J dropped 4 bases, with 8 bases sitting between them. The CDR3 nucleotides are TGTGCCAGCAGTTCCGGGTCCTATGGCTACACCTTC. This encodes CASSSGSYGYTF.

Concerning this clone itself: Within the sample, other DNA sequences also encode this same CDR3. This chain uses TRBV29-1 with TRBJ2-7; 7 nucleotides line up with TRBD1. This CDR3 has 12 residues. CDR1 and CDR2 from the germline V gene are SQVTM and ANQGSEA. Unmatched junction bases numbered 5, after V lost 6 bases and J lost 3 bases. This CDR3 is CSVRDSSYEQYF. The DNA of the CDR3 is TGCAGCGTGAGGGACAGCAGCTACGAGCAGTACTTC.

This clone was seen once. The chain has TRBV29-1 and TRBJ2-1; 9 bases align to TRBD2. Per germline, CDR1 SQVTM and CDR2 ANQGSEA. Trimming cost V 6 bases and J 3 bases; bases outside gene matches: 6. CDR3 length equals 14 residues. The CDR3 coding sequence is TGCAGCGTGAGGGGCGGGAGGGGCTACAATGAGCAGTTCTTC. Amino acid sequence: CSVRGGRGYNEQFF.

The chain couples TRBV5-1 to TRBJ2-7; no definite D call. V lost 0 bases and J 3 bases, leaving 16 bases between the germline ends. From germline, CDR1 is SGHRS and CDR2 YFSETQ. This CDR3 has 16 amino acids. The CDR3 loop is CASSLGHDMTDYEQYF. In nucleotides, the CDR3 is TGCGCCAGCAGCTTGGGACACGATATGACGGACTACGAGCAGTACTTC.

This rearrangement joins TRBV28 to TRBJ2-5, with unresolved D. Trimming took off 2 bases at V and 5 bases at J, with 12 bases between the two ends. The CDR3 has 14 residues. Germline CDR1 MDHEN, CDR2 SYDVKM. CDR3 nucleotides: TGTGCCAGCAGTTTAATTGGCAGTGAGGAGACCCAGTACTTC. Translation gives CASSLIGSEETQYF. The full variable domain, completed using reference TRBV28 and TRBJ2-5, is DVKVTQSSRYLVKRTGEKVFLECVQDMDHENMFWYRQDPGLGLRLIYFSYDVKMKEKGDIPEGYSVSREKKERFSLILESASTNQTSMYLCASSLIGSEETQYFGPGTRLLVL.

The V and J genes are TRBV2 and TRBJ2-4; D is unclear. The V gene's germline CDR1 is SNHLY and CDR2 FYNNEI. The CDR3 sequence is 14 residues long. V lost 1 base and J 5 bases, leaving 9 bases between the germline ends. The CDR3 reads CASSEGAKENIQYF. CDR3 nucleotide sequence: TGTGCCAGCAGTGAAGGGGCCAAGGAAAACATTCAGTACTTC.

The chain has TRBV27 and TRBJ2-1, with TRBD1 matching over 11 bases. After removal of 2 bases from V and 0 bases from J, the junction contained 18 bases not matched to a gene. Germline V gene data show CDR1 as MNHEY and CDR2 as SMNVEV (reference sequence). The CDR3 covers 22 residues. The CDR3 coding sequence is TGTGCCAGCAGTTTACTCTTGTCCCCGGGACAGGGGGACTTTAGCTCCTACAATGAGCAGTTCTTC. Translated: CASSLLLSPGQGDFSSYNEQFF.

V gene TRBV7-3 combines with J gene TRBJ2-1; TRBD2 agrees at 11 bases. The CDR3 has 17 residues. After removal of 5 bases from V and 6 bases from J, the junction contained 12 bases not matched to a gene. Germline V gives CDR1 SGHTA, CDR2 FQGTGA. CDR3 region: CASSKPLAGGDFNEQFF. The CDR3 nucleotides are TGTGCCAGCAGCAAACCCCTAGCGGGAGGCGATTTCAATGAGCAGTTCTTC.

This chain connects TRBV30 to TRBJ2-7; no clear D gene. V shed 0 bases and J shed 0 bases, with 9 bases lying between them. From germline, CDR1 is GTSNPN and CDR2 SVGIG (reference sequence). The CDR3 has 14 residues. CDR3 region: CAWSVGDGSYEQYF. CDR3 nucleotide sequence: TGTGCCTGGAGTGTTGGAGACGGCTCCTACGAGCAGTACTTC.

V and J are TRBV10-2 and TRBJ2-1, with D possibly TRBD1 on 6 matching bases. CDR3 length: 15 residues. The V gene's germline CDR1 is WSHSY and CDR2 SAAADI. V was shortened by 8 bases and J by 3 bases, with 17 bases between the two germline ends. Here the CDR3 reads CASGTGTPLYNEQFF. In nucleotides, the CDR3 is TGCGCCAGCGGAACCGGGACACCGCTCTACAATGAGCAGTTCTTC.

The gene calls are TRBV15 and TRBJ2-1; TRBD2 agrees at 9 bases. Germline V lookup: CDR1 LNHNV, CDR2 YYDKDF (reference sequence). V shed 0 bases and J 2 bases; nucleotides not matched to a gene: 5. CDR3 size: 17 residues. CDR3 sequence reads: CATSRDRASGAYNEQFF. The CDR3 DNA follows: TGTGCCACCAGCAGAGATCGGGCTAGCGGGGCCTACAATGAGCAGTTCTTC.

This rearrangement joins TRBV12-1 to TRBJ2-2; the D segment call TRBD1 is taken from the table without a DNA check. TRBV12-1 is deemed a pseudogene. This CDR3 spans 15 amino acids. The CDR3 nucleotides are TGTGCCAGCAGCTATTCAGGGGGCTGCACCGGGGAGCTGTTTTTT. The encoded protein is CASSYSGGCTGELFF.

J is TRBJ1-5 and V is TRBV19; D is possibly TRBD1 (5 bases). Trimming cost V 7 bases and J 1 base, with 17 bases left between them. This CDR3 is 16 amino acids long. In germline, CDR1 is LNHDA, CDR2 SQIVND (reference sequence). CDR3 sequence reads: CASMQFGGLSNQPQHF. In nucleotides, the CDR3 is TGTGCCAGTATGCAGTTTGGGGGGTTGAGCAATCAGCCCCAGCATTTT. Based on the CDR3 plus reference TRBV19 and TRBJ1-5, the full variable domain is DGGITQSPKYLFRKEGQNVTLSCEQNLNHDAMYWYRQDPGQGLRLIYYSQIVNDFQKGDIAEGYSVSREKKESFPLTVTSAQKNPTAFYLCASMQFGGLSNQPQHFGDGTRLSIL.

This chain uses TRBV27 with TRBJ2-7; 7 bases fit TRBD2. The J segment lost 6 bases and the V segment lost 5 bases, leaving 10 bases of the junction unmatched. This CDR3 comprises 14 residues. Germline-derived CDR1 and CDR2 are MNHEY and SMNVEV (reference sequence). The CDR3 reads CASSPRGRAGEQYF. CDR3 in DNA: TGTGCCAGCAGTCCCCGTGGGAGGGCGGGCGAGCAGTACTTC.

This sequence joins TRBV28 and TRBJ2-2; TRBD1 is a possible D gene (6 bases). Between the trimmed V and J ends, which lost 6 bases and 1 base, there was a span of 9 bases. The germline V gene encodes CDR1 MDHEN and CDR2 SYDVKM. This CDR3 is built from 14 residues. The CDR3: CASSMTGNTGELFF. DNA of the CDR3: TGTGCCAGCAGCATGACAGGGAACACCGGGGAGCTGTTTTTT.

The gene calls are TRBV25-1 and TRBJ2-7; the D gene is possibly TRBD2 (6 bases). Germline V CDR1 and CDR2: MGHDK, SYGVNS. V was pared by 10 bases and J by 6 bases, with 13 bases between. The CDR3 sequence is 11 residues long. The CDR3, as DNA: TGTGCCACCACCTTGGGGGGCGAGCAGTACTTC. Amino acids: CATTLGGEQYF.

V is TRBV27 and J is TRBJ1-1; no clear D gene. The ends were cut back, 5 bases at V and 6 bases at J, with 19 bases in the middle. This CDR3 is 15 amino acids long. Germline V CDR1 and CDR2: MNHEY, SMNVEV (reference sequence). The CDR3 is CASSHQTHRGAEAFF. The CDR3 DNA is TGTGCCAGCAGTCACCAAACACACCGAGGAGCTGAAGCTTTCTTT.

The J gene is TRBJ2-1, the V gene TRBV5-6, with D hard to call. This CDR3 region has 12 residues. Trimming cost V 4 bases and J 8 bases, with 10 bases left between them. Germline V CDR1 and CDR2: SGHDT, YYEEEE. The CDR3 is CASSLSFDEQFF. DNA for the CDR3: TGTGCCAGCAGCCTTTCCTTTGATGAGCAGTTCTTC.

This sequence joins TRBV7-3 and TRBJ2-7; 10 bases align to TRBD2. After removal of 1 base from V and 6 bases from J, the junction contained 18 bases not matched to a gene. CDR3 length equals 19 residues. Germline V lookup: CDR1 SGHTA, CDR2 FQGTGA. CDR3 in amino acids: CASSLRPSQAGGATGEQYF. The CDR3 nucleotides read TGTGCCAGCAGCTTAAGGCCCTCCCAAGCGGGAGGGGCGACGGGCGAGCAGTACTTC.

The V and J genes are TRBV6-6 and TRBJ1-5, with unresolved D. Trimming took off 6 bases at V and 5 bases at J, with 14 bases between the two ends. The CDR3 loop spans 14 amino acids. Germline-derived CDR1 and CDR2 are MNHNY and SVGAGI (reference sequence). In DNA, the CDR3 is TGTGCCAGCAGCGGAATTCTAGGGCATCAGCCCCAGCATTTT. As protein: CASSGILGHQPQHF.

V is TRBV5-1 and J is TRBJ1-4; D gene unclear. This CDR3 comprises 14 residues. Germline CDR1 and CDR2: SGHRS and YFSETQ. V was shortened by 2 bases and J by 7 bases, with 12 bases between the two germline ends. The CDR3 sequence is CASSFAGLGEKLFF. CDR3 sequence (DNA): TGCGCCAGCAGCTTCGCAGGTTTGGGTGAAAAACTGTTTTTT.